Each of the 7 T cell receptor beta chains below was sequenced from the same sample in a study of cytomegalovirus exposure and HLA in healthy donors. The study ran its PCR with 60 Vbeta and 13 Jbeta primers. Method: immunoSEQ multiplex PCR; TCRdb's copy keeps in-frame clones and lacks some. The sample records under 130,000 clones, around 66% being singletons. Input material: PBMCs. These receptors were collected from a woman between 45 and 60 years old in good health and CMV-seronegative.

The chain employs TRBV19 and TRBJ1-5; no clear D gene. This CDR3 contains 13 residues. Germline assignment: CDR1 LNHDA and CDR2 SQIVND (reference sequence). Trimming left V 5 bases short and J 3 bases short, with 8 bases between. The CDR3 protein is CASSGGFNQPQHF. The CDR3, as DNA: TGTGCCAGTAGTGGAGGGTTCAATCAGCCCCAGCATTTT. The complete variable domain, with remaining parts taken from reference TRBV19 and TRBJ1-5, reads DGGITQSPKYLFRKEGQNVTLSCEQNLNHDAMYWYRQDPGQGLRLIYYSQIVNDFQKGDIAEGYSVSREKKESFPLTVTSAQKNPTAFYLCASSGGFNQPQHFGDGTRLSIL.

CDR3 in amino acids: CASSLDSPLAGVEQYF. The CDR3 nucleotides are TGTGCCAGCAGCTTAGATTCCCCGCTAGCGGGGGTCGAGCAGTACTTC. The chain combines TRBV11-2 with TRBJ2-7; TRBD2 agrees at 10 bases. V was pared by 0 bases and J by 6 bases, with 8 bases of the junction left unmatched. The CDR3 contains 16 residues. Germline assignment: CDR1 SGHAT and CDR2 FQNNGV.

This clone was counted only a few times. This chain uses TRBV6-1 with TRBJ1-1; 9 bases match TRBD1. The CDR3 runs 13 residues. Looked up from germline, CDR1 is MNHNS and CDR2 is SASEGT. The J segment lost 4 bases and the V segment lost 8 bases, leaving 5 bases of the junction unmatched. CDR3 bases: TGTGCCAGCGCCGGGACAGGGTCCACTGAAGCTTTCTTT. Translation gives CASAGTGSTEAFF.

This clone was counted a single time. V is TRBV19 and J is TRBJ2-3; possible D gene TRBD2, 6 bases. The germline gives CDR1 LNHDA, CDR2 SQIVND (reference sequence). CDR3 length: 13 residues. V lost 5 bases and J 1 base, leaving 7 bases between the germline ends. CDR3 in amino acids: CASSPGGTDTQYF. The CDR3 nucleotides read TGTGCCAGTAGTCCGGGGGGCACAGATACGCAGTATTTT.

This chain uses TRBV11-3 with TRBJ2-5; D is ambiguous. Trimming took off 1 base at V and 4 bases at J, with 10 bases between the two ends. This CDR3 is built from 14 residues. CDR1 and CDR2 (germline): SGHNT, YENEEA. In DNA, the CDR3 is TGTGCCAGCAGCTTAGGACGAGCAGGAGAGACCCAGTACTTC. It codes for CASSLGRAGETQYF.

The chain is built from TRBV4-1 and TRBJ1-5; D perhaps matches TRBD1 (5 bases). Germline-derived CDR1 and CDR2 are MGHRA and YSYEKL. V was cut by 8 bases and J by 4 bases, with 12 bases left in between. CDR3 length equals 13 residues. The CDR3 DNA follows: TGCGCCAGCGGGTTCGGGGGTAATCAGCCCCAGCATTTT. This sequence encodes CASGFGGNQPQHF.

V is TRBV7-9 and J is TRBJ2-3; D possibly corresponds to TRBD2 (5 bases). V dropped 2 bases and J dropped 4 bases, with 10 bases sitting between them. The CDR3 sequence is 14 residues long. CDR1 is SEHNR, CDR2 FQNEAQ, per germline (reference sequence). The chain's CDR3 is CASSLSGAADTQYF. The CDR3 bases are TGTGCCAGCAGCTTATCCGGAGCGGCAGATACGCAGTATTTT. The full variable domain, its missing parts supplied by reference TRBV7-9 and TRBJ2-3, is DTGVSQNPRHKITKRGQNVTFRCDPISEHNRLYWYRQTLGQGPEFLTYFQNEAQLEKSRLLSDRFSAERPKGSFSTLEIQRTEQGDSAMYLCASSLSGAADTQYFGPGTRLTVL.